This T cell receptor beta chain is from a study of T cell responses to AZD1222 COVID-19 vaccine. Study details: Combined were second doses at about 4 or about 12 weeks. General observations from the study: Females made up more of the donors, who were largely white British, and clonal diversity may have come out too low. The repertoires were collected only after the peak T cell response. Baseline serostatus was positive in only a handful of AZD1222 recipients.

Note on this clone: Antigen: not known.

Germline CDR1 and CDR2: LNHDA and SQIVND (reference sequence). The CDR3 loop spans 14 amino acids. V dropped 5 bases and J dropped 2; count of bases not matched to a gene: 6. Data came from immunoSEQ multiplex PCR; TCRdb stores just in-frame clones and leaves some out. In the table there are roughly 150,000 clones, around 91% of which are singletons. This TCR was recovered from an adult in good health. Sequences were derived from peripheral blood, sampled on day 0 of AZD1222 vaccination. The chain employs TRBV19 and TRBJ2-7; 7 bases match TRBD2. CDR3 in DNA: TGTGCCAGTAGTCCTTCGGGGAGGGCCTACGAGCAGTACGTC. Residues: CASSPSGRAYEQYV.